This is a list of T cell receptor beta chains from one sample in a study of CD8 T cells in ankylosing spondylitis. From the 5' RACE reads, TCRdb called clonotypes with MiXCR, one entry per CDR3 protein. This sample has approximately 200,000 distinct CDR3 sequences, with around 13% found just once. Source material: blood, either unsorted or a sorted T cell fraction (not recorded which). The source of these receptors is a male donor with ankylosing spondylitis or in good health (not recorded which). CDR3s include the opening cysteine and the closing phenylalanine or tryptophan. D genes are given only for firm matches. Only some rows state a clone size, as once, few, many or a class for expanded clones.

clone_size d_call j_call v_call cdr3_aa cdr3_nt
many TRBD1 TRBJ2-3 TRBV29-1 CSVGTANTDTQYF TGCAGCGTCGGGACAGCTAACACAGATACGCAGTATTTT
NA TRBD1 TRBJ1-2 TRBV29-1 CSVAGQGFVYGYTF TGCAGCGTCGCCGGACAGGGGTTTGTCTATGGCTACACCTTC
few NA TRBJ1-1 TRBV7-9 CASSLGLVNTEAFF TGTGCCAGCAGCCTCGGACTTGTGAACACTGAAGCTTTCTTT
few NA TRBJ2-7 TRBV5-6 CASSLQSFYEQYF TGTGCCAGCAGCCTCCAAAGCTTCTACGAGCAGTACTTC
NA NA TRBJ1-6 TRBV10-3 CAISEAGTDSYNSPLHF TGTGCCATCAGTGAGGCGGGGACGGACTCCTATAATTCACCCCTCCACTTT
NA NA TRBJ2-1 TRBV6-4 CASSDSETHNEQFF TGTGCCAGCAGTGACTCAGAGACACACAATGAGCAGTTCTTC
NA NA TRBJ2-3 TRBV6-6 CASSYLDTQYF TGTGCCAGCAGTTACCTGGATACGCAGTATTTT
few TRBD1 TRBJ2-7 TRBV12-3/TRBV12-4 CASSLGLGQDHEQYF TGTGCCAGCAGCCTGGGATTGGGACAGGACCACGAGCAGTACTTC
many TRBD1 TRBJ1-4 TRBV4-1 CASSLTGSSEKLFF TGCGCCAGCAGCCTGACAGGGTCTAGTGAAAAACTGTTTTTT
few NA TRBJ2-7 TRBV4-1 CASSQRALAYEQYF TGCGCCAGCAGCCAGCGGGCCTTAGCCTACGAGCAGTACTTC
few TRBD1 TRBJ1-2 TRBV25-1 CASSELGQGYGYTF TGTGCCAGCAGTGAATTGGGACAGGGATATGGCTACACCTTC
few TRBD2 TRBJ2-1 TRBV16 CASSPWASGNNEQFF TGTGCCAGCAGCCCCTGGGCTAGCGGGAACAATGAGCAGTTCTTC
few TRBD2 TRBJ2-3 TRBV4-1 CASSQGGGRALDTQYF TGCGCCAGCAGCCAAGGGGGCGGGAGGGCATTGGATACGCAGTATTTT
few NA TRBJ2-3 TRBV5-5 CASSPFRDTQYF TGTGCCAGCAGCCCCTTTCGAGATACGCAGTATTTT
NA NA TRBJ1-1 TRBV7-2 CASSTYAGIEAFF TGTGCCAGCAGCACCTACGCAGGGATTGAAGCTTTCTTT
NA NA TRBJ1-2 TRBV16 CASSHQTGGDAYGYTF TGTGCCAGCAGCCATCAAACAGGAGGGGATGCCTATGGCTACACCTTC
few NA TRBJ1-1 TRBV4-1 CASSQVPRGANTEAFF TGCGCCAGCAGCCAAGTCCCCCGGGGGGCGAACACTGAAGCTTTCTTT
NA TRBD2 TRBJ2-3 TRBV5-1 CASSVGLAGGLLSTDTQYF TGCGCCAGCAGCGTGGGACTAGCGGGGGGCCTACTTAGCACAGATACGCAGTATTTT
NA NA TRBJ2-1 TRBV11-3 CASSSQLSSYNEQFF TGTGCCAGCAGCTCCCAGCTGAGCTCCTACAATGAGCAGTTCTTC
few NA TRBJ1-5 TRBV12-3/TRBV12-4 CASSQGTATYSNQPQHF TGTGCCAGCAGTCAAGGGACGGCAACCTATAGCAATCAGCCCCAGCATTTT
NA TRBD1 TRBJ2-7 TRBV2 CASTFGTGYEQYF TGTGCCAGCACATTCGGGACAGGCTACGAGCAGTACTTC
NA NA TRBJ2-7 TRBV7-9 CASSLDSRGSYF TGTGCCAGCAGCTTAGATAGTCGCGGGTCGTACTTC
NA NA TRBJ1-2 TRBV27 CASSLSLVSNYGYTF TGTGCCAGCAGTTTAAGCCTAGTCAGCAACTATGGCTACACCTTC
few NA TRBJ2-5 TRBV12-3/TRBV12-4 CASSHMEETQYF TGTGCCAGCAGTCACATGGAAGAGACCCAGTACTTC
NA NA TRBJ2-5 TRBV4-1 CASNPGVGETQYF TGCGCCAGCAACCCGGGTGTCGGGGAGACCCAGTACTTC
NA NA TRBJ2-7 TRBV6-5 CASSYSTAGSYEQYF TGTGCCAGCAGTTACTCGACAGCCGGCTCCTACGAGCAGTACTTC
few NA TRBJ2-7 TRBV12-3/TRBV12-4 CASSNLRHSSYEQYF TGTGCCAGCAGCAACCTTCGGCACAGCTCCTACGAGCAGTACTTC
NA TRBD1 TRBJ2-2 TRBV5-6 CASSLVGTGFDTGELFF TGTGCCAGCAGCTTGGTGGGGACAGGGTTTGACACCGGGGAGCTGTTTTTT
few NA TRBJ1-2 TRBV29-1 CSVEGSGGGGYGYTF TGCAGCGTTGAAGGTTCGGGGGGAGGCGGCTATGGCTACACCTTC
NA NA TRBJ1-1 TRBV4-2 CASSQAAGHSNTEAFF TGTGCCAGCAGCCAAGCAGCGGGACACTCCAACACTGAAGCTTTCTTT
NA NA TRBJ2-7 TRBV19 CASAPGAVYEQYF TGTGCCAGTGCCCCCGGGGCAGTCTACGAGCAGTACTTC
many NA TRBJ2-1 TRBV20-1 CSQLRGAHNEQFF TGCAGTCAACTAAGGGGGGCCCACAATGAGCAGTTCTTC
few TRBD2 TRBJ2-5 TRBV29-1 CSVEGAGETQYF TGCAGCGTTGAAGGAGCGGGGGAGACCCAGTACTTC
NA TRBD2 TRBJ2-1 TRBV15 CATSRESMTSPYNEQFF TGTGCCACCAGCAGAGAATCTATGACTAGCCCCTACAATGAGCAGTTCTTC